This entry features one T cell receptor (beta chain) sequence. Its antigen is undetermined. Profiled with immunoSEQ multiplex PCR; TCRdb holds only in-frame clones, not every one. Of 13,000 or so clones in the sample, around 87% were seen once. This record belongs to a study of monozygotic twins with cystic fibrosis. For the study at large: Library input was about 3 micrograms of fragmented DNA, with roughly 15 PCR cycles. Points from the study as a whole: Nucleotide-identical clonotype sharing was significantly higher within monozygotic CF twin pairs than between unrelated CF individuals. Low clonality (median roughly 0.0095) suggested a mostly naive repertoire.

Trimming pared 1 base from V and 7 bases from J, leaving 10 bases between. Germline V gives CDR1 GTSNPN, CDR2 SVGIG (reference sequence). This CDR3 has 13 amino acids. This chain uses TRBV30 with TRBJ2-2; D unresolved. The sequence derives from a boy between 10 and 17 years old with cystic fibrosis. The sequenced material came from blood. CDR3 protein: CAWSGFSDGELFF. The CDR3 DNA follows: TGTGCCTGGAGTGGGTTCTCGGACGGGGAGCTGTTTTTT. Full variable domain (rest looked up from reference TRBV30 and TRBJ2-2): SQTIHQWPATLVQPVGSPLSLECTVEGTSNPNLYWYRQAAGRGLQLLFYSVGIGQISSEVPQNLSASRPQDRQFILSSKKLLLSDSGFYLCAWSGFSDGELFFGEGSRLTVL.